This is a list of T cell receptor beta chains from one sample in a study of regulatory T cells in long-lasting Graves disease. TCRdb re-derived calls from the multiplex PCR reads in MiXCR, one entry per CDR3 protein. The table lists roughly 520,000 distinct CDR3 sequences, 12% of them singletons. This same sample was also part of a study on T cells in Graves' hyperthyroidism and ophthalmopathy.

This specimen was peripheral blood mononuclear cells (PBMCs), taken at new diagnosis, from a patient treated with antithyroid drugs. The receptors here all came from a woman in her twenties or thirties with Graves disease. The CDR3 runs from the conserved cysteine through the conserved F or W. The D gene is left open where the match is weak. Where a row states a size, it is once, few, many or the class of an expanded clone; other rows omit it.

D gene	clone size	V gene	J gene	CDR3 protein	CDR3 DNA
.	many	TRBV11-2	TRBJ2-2	CASSSSGGGTGELFF	TGTGCCAGCAGCTCTAGCGGAGGGGGCACCGGGGAGCTGTTTTTT
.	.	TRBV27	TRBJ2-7	CASSPARSHEQYF	TGTGCCAGCAGTCCAGCAAGAAGTCACGAGCAGTACTTC
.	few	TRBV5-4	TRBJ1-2	CASSLGGPGVYGYTF	TGTGCCAGCAGCTTGGGGGGCCCTGGAGTCTATGGCTACACCTTC
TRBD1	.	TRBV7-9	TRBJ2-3	CASSSYRDRRTDTQYF	TGTGCCAGCAGCTCGTACCGGGACAGGAGGACAGATACGCAGTATTTT
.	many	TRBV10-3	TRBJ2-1	CAISGGRGASYNEQFF	TGTGCCATCAGTGGTGGTCGGGGGGCCTCCTACAATGAGCAGTTCTTC
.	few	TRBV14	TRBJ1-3	CASSRTSRTIYF	TGTGCCAGCAGCCGGACCTCACGCACCATATATTTT
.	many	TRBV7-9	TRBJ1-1	CASSLSPTRQETEAFF	TGTGCCAGCAGCTTAAGCCCGACAAGACAGGAAACTGAAGCTTTCTTT
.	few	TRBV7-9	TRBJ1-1	CASSLVGTNEAFF	TGTGCCAGCAGCTTAGTTGGTACAAATGAAGCTTTCTTT
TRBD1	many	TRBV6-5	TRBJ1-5	CASSYLGRGQDQPQHF	TGTGCCAGCAGTTACCTGGGCAGGGGGCAAGATCAGCCCCAGCATTTT
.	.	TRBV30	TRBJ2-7	CAWGLADEQYF	TGTGCCTGGGGGCTAGCCGACGAGCAGTACTTC
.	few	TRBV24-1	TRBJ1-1	CATRSGGRTEAFF	TGTGCCACCCGTTCTGGGGGGCGGACTGAAGCTTTCTTT
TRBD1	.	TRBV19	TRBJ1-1	CASSIALGRDRSFRNTEAFF	TGTGCCAGTAGTATAGCCCTTGGGAGGGACAGGAGTTTTCGGAACACTGAAGCTTTCTTT
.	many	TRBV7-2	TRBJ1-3	CASSRDPGNTIYF	TGTGCCAGCAGCCGGGACCCGGGAAACACCATATATTTT
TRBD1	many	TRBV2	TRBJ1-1	CASSSQGAPTGEAFF	TGTGCCAGCAGTTCCCAGGGGGCTCCAACCGGAGAAGCTTTCTTT
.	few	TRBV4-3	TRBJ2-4	CASSQILGNIQYF	TGCGCCAGCAGCCAGATACTAGGGAACATTCAGTACTTC
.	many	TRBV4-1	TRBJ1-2	CASSQVGRRNYGYTF	TGCGCCAGCAGCCAAGTCGGCAGGAGAAACTATGGCTACACCTTC
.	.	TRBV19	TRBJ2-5	CASSSYWDPDHQETQYF	TGTGCCAGTAGTAGTTATTGGGACCCGGACCACCAAGAGACCCAGTACTTC
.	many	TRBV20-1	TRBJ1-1	CSARYGGGEAFF	TGCAGTGCTAGATATGGGGGAGGGGAAGCTTTCTTT
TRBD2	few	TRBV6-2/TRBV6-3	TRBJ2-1	CASSAAARGLAGGEQFF	TGTGCCAGCAGTGCGGCTGCTCGAGGACTAGCGGGAGGTGAGCAGTTCTTC
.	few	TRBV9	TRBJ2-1	CASSVSAGAYNEQFF	TGTGCCAGCAGCGTTTCAGCGGGTGCCTACAATGAGCAGTTCTTC
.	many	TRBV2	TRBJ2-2	CASSDHRVTGELFF	TGTGCCAGCAGTGATCACAGGGTCACCGGGGAGCTGTTTTTT
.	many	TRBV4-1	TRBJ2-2	CASSHVAGELFF	TGCGCCAGCAGCCATGTCGCCGGGGAGCTGTTTTTT
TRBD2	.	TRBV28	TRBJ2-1	CASSPPSGTTYNEQFF	TGTGCCAGCAGTCCGCCTAGCGGGACGACCTACAATGAGCAGTTCTTC
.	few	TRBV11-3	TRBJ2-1	CASSPARRVNEQFF	TGTGCCAGCAGCCCAGCTAGGCGGGTAAATGAGCAGTTCTTC
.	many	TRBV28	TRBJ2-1	CASSLGGTVYNEQFF	TGTGCCAGCAGTTTAGGCGGGACGGTATACAATGAGCAGTTCTTC
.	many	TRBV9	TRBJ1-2	CASSVGGGLYYGYTF	TGTGCCAGCAGCGTAGGTGGGGGCCTATACTATGGCTACACCTTC
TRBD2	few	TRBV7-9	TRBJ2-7	CASSVGLAGFYF	TGTGCCAGCAGCGTGGGACTAGCGGGGTTCTACTTC
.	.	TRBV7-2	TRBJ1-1	CASSLVRAQDTEAFF	TGTGCCAGCAGCTTAGTAAGGGCGCAGGACACTGAAGCTTTCTTT
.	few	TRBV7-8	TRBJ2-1	CASSLATGGAVGNEQFF	TGTGCCAGCAGCTTAGCTACAGGTGGGGCGGTAGGCAATGAGCAGTTCTTC
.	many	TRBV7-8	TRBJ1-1	CASSYGTEAEAFF	TGTGCCAGCAGCTACGGGACGGAGGCTGAAGCTTTCTTT
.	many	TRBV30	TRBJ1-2	CAWSVGPFIGYTF	TGTGCCTGGAGTGTAGGTCCATTTATCGGCTACACCTTC
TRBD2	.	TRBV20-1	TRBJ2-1	CSAWPLAGKDYNEQFF	TGCAGTGCCTGGCCCCTAGCGGGGAAAGACTACAATGAGCAGTTCTTC
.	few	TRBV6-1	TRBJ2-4	CASSPSRNGNIQYF	TGTGCCAGCAGCCCCTCGCGTAACGGAAACATTCAGTACTTC
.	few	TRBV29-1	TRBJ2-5	CSATQTGLGETQYF	TGCAGCGCAACCCAAACGGGGTTGGGGGAGACCCAGTACTTC
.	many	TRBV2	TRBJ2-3	CASSLRGQGQYF	TGTGCCAGCAGCCTCCGGGGCCAAGGACAGTATTTT
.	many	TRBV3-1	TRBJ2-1	CASSQDWHEQFF	TGTGCCAGCAGCCAAGATTGGCATGAGCAGTTCTTC
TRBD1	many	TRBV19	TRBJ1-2	CASRDRTNGYTF	TGTGCCAGTAGGGACAGGACCAATGGCTACACCTTC
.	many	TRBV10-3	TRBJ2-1	CAISESQASTYNEQFF	TGTGCCATCAGTGAGTCGCAGGCGTCAACCTACAATGAGCAGTTCTTC
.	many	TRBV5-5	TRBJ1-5	CASSFYLGNQPQHF	TGTGCCAGCAGTTTTTACCTGGGCAATCAGCCCCAGCATTTT
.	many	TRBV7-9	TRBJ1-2	CASSLISINYGYTF	TGTGCCAGCAGCTTAATAAGCATTAACTATGGCTACACCTTC
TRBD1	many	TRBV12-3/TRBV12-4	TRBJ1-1	CASSFRGKNTEAFF	TGTGCCAGCAGTTTCAGGGGGAAGAACACTGAAGCTTTCTTT
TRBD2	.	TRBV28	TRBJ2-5	CASRGTSGTQLQETQYF	TGTGCCAGCAGGGGGACTAGCGGGACCCAACTCCAAGAGACCCAGTACTTC
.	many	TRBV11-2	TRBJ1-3	CASSLEGPSSGNTIYF	TGTGCCAGCAGCTTAGAAGGCCCGAGCTCTGGAAACACCATATATTTT
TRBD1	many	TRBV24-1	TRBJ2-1	CATSEGQGLYNEQFF	TGTGCCACCAGTGAGGGACAGGGGCTCTACAATGAGCAGTTCTTC
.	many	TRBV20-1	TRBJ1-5	CSASLGAGQPQHF	TGCAGTGCTAGTCTGGGGGCAGGTCAGCCCCAGCATTTT